A selection of T cell receptor beta chains follows, all from one sample in a study of blood T cell repertoires in COVID-19. Some clones are missing from TCRdb's copy, which holds only in-frame ones; the method was immunoSEQ multiplex PCR. Of over 110,000 clones listed, roughly 90% are singletons. Sample: peripheral blood. Every receptor here comes from a man between 65 and 79 years old with acute or convalescent COVID-19. The CDR3 runs from the conserved cysteine through the conserved F or W. Each record gives: CDR3 protein, CDR3 DNA, clone size, J gene, V gene, D gene. A D gene is named only where the DNA matches it firmly. The size entry is marked missing in some rows and otherwise reads once, few, many or a size class.

CASSLSWTGLPSNQPQHF,TGTGCCAGCAGCTTGAGCTGGACAGGGTTACCTAGCAATCAGCCCCAGCATTTT,NA,TRBJ1-5,TRBV5-5,TRBD1
CASSPGQGNTEAFF,TGTGCCAGTAGTCCGGGACAGGGGAACACTGAAGCTTTCTTT,NA,TRBJ1-1,TRBV19,TRBD1
CASSGQVNSPLHF,TGTGCCAGTAGTGGACAGGTTAATTCACCCCTCCACTTT,NA,TRBJ1-6,TRBV19,TRBD1
CAWSHGPSGRAMNEQFF,TGTGCCTGGAGTCATGGGCCTAGCGGGAGGGCCATGAATGAGCAGTTCTTC,NA,TRBJ2-1,TRBV30,TRBD2
CATSRDVSGRYTGELFF,TGTGCCACCAGCAGAGACGTTAGCGGGAGGTACACCGGGGAGCTGTTTTTT,NA,TRBJ2-2,TRBV15,TRBD2
CATSASGSSYNEQFF,TGTGCCACCAGCGCGAGCGGGAGCTCCTACAATGAGCAGTTCTTC,NA,TRBJ2-1,TRBV24-1,TRBD2
CASSLGAGSSYNEQFF,TGTGCCAGCAGCTTGGGGGCAGGAAGCTCCTACAATGAGCAGTTCTTC,NA,TRBJ2-1,TRBV5-6,NA
CASSFDLYEQYF,TGCGCCAGCAGCTTTGACTTGTACGAGCAGTACTTC,NA,TRBJ2-7,TRBV5-1,NA
CSVAGSSQETQYF,TGCAGCGTTGCTGGCTCGTCCCAAGAGACCCAGTACTTC,NA,TRBJ2-5,TRBV29-1,NA
CASTFGYGYTF,TGTGCCAGCACCTTCGGGTATGGCTACACCTTC,few,TRBJ1-2,TRBV28,NA
CASSMEGVNTEAFF,TGTGCCAGCAGCATGGAAGGGGTGAACACTGAAGCTTTCTTT,NA,TRBJ1-1,TRBV7-6,NA
CSVDLTGTNEKLFF,TGCAGCGTCGACTTGACAGGAACTAATGAAAAACTGTTTTTT,few,TRBJ1-4,TRBV29-1,NA
CASKIYRGLAVPHNEQFF,TGTGCCAGCAAGATTTACCGGGGACTAGCGGTTCCCCACAATGAGCAGTTCTTC,NA,TRBJ2-1,TRBV28,TRBD2
CASSFGTGEAFF,TGTGCCAGCAGCTTTGGGACAGGGGAAGCTTTCTTT,NA,TRBJ1-1,TRBV13,TRBD1
CASSPGWYTHNEQFF,TGTGCCAGCAGCCCAGGGTGGTACACACACAATGAGCAGTTCTTC,NA,TRBJ2-1,TRBV11-2,NA
CSATGGTEAFF,TGCAGTGCTACAGGGGGCACTGAAGCTTTCTTT,NA,TRBJ1-1,TRBV20-1,TRBD1